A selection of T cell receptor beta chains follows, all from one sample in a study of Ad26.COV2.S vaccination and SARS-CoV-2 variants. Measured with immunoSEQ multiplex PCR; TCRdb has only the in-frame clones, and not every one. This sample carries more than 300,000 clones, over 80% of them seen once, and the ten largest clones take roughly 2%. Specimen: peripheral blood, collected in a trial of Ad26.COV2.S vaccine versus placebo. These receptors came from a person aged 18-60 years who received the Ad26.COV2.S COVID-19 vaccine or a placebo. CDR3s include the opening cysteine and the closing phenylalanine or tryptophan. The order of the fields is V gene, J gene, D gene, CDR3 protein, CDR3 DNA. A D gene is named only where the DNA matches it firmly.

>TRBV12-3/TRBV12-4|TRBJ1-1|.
CASSREPFGAFF
TGTGCCAGCAGTAGGGAACCCTTCGGAGCTTTCTTT
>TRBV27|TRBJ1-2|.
CASSPLPGGTYGYTF
TGTGCCAGCAGTCCCCTCCCCGGGGGGACGTATGGCTACACCTTC
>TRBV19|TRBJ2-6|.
CASSIGTEVVSGANVLTF
TGTGCCAGTAGTATCGGGACTGAGGTTGTCTCTGGGGCCAACGTCCTGACTTTC
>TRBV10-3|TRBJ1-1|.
CAIRRGTANTEAFF
TGTGCCATCAGGAGGGGGACGGCTAACACTGAAGCTTTCTTT
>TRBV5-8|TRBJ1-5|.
CASAPGIQGNQPQHF
TGTGCCAGCGCCCCAGGGATCCAAGGCAATCAGCCCCAGCATTTT
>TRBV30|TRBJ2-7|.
CAWSPGSGLYEQYF
TGTGCCTGGAGTCCTGGATCGGGCCTTTACGAGCAGTACTTC
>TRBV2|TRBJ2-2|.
CASSSFARGDTGELFF
TGTGCCAGCAGTTCCTTTGCTAGGGGTGACACCGGGGAGCTGTTTTTT
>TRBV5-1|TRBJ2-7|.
CASTLDPTLSYEQYF
TGCGCCAGCACCCTTGACCCGACCCTCTCCTACGAGCAGTACTTC
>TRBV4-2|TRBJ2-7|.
CASSPRGYSPYYEQYF
TGTGCCAGCAGCCCAAGGGGCTATTCCCCCTACTACGAGCAGTACTTC
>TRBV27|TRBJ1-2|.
CASSLFKGNYGYTF
TGTGCCAGCAGTTTATTCAAGGGAAACTATGGCTACACCTTC
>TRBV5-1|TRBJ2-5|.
CASSPLGNGETQYF
TGCGCCAGCAGCCCCCTCGGAAACGGTGAGACCCAGTACTTC
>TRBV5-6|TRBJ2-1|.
CASSIYNEQFF
TGTGCCAGCTCGATCTACAATGAGCAGTTCTTC
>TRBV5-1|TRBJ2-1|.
CASSSRQGGPYNEQFF
TGCGCCAGCAGCTCGCGCCAGGGAGGCCCTTACAATGAGCAGTTCTTC
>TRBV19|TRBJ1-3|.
CASSILSPGTSGNTIYF
TGTGCCAGTAGTATACTGTCCCCAGGGACTTCGGGAAACACCATATATTTT
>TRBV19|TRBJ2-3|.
CASSIVGRYTDTQYF
TGTGCCAGTAGTATTGTTGGTAGATACACAGATACGCAGTATTTT